This TCR beta chain was documented in a study of blood T cell repertoires in COVID-19. Looking at the study overall: PBMCs, B-cell-depleted T cells, or T cells were the source of the cDNA or gDNA that made up the material.

Enrolment of Seattle patients took place during active infection, and they were followed longitudinally. Germline assignment: CDR1 MGHDK and CDR2 SYGVNS. The V gene lost 3 bases and the J gene lost 10 bases, with 10 bases spanning the gap. The CDR3 is made up of 13 amino acids. Produced via immunoSEQ multiplex PCR; TCRdb's table is partial and in-frame only. The sample has about 160,000 clones, around nine tenths seen once. The chain recombines TRBV25-1 with TRBJ1-6, with a tentative D call TRBD1 (6 bases). The TCR was taken from a woman between 70 and 85 years old with COVID-19, enrolled during active disease. Sequencing was performed on peripheral blood. The CDR3 is CASSDRGYSPLHF. In nucleotides, the CDR3 is TGTGCCAGCAGTGACAGGGGTTACTCACCCCTCCACTTT.